One sample yielded the 5 T cell receptor beta chains listed below, sequenced in a study of response to subunit inactivated influenza vaccine. TCRdb recomputed calls from the RT-PCR reads with MiXCR, one row per CDR3 protein. The profile shows 500,000 to 600,000 distinct CDR3 sequences, about 11% of them singletons. These data also formed part of another study, on T cells expressing NK-cell markers. From that second work: cDNA encoding TCR beta was synthesized via 5'RACE template switching incorporating UMIs.

Specimen: PBMCs from blood, collected on the day of vaccination. All receptors derive from a man over 45 who received an inactivated influenza vaccine.

The genes are TRBV28 and TRBJ1-4; no clear D gene. The CDR3 runs to 14 residues. V was trimmed by 5 bases and J by 3 bases, leaving 10 bases between them. Germline loops: CDR1 MDHEN, CDR2 SYDVKM. The CDR3: CASSNREPNEKLFF. CDR3 coding DNA: TGTGCCAGCAGTAACCGGGAACCTAATGAAAAACTGTTTTTT.

This clonotype was detected a few times. V usage is TRBV20-1 and J usage is TRBJ1-4; no definite D call. V gave up 3 bases and J gave up 6 bases, with 14 bases separating them. CDR1 and CDR2 (germline): DFQATT, SNEGSKA (reference sequence). The CDR3 sequence is 14 residues long. CDR3 bases: TGCAGTGCTAGTGTACCCCAGACATATGAAAAACTGTTTTTT. It encodes CSASVPQTYEKLFF.

The chain couples TRBV20-1 to TRBJ2-1; 8 positions match TRBD2. This CDR3 has 13 amino acids. With 8 bases clipped from V and 7 bases from J, the junction kept 10 bases outside the gene matches. Looked up from germline, CDR1 is DFQATT and CDR2 is SNEGSKA (reference sequence). The CDR3 DNA sequence: TGCAGTATTCTACCGGGAGGGCGTAATGAGCAGTTCTTC. This sequence encodes CSILPGGRNEQFF.

The chain links TRBV7-2 to TRBJ2-5; D perhaps matches TRBD2 (6 bases). This CDR3 has 13 amino acids. CDR1 and CDR2 from the germline V gene are SGHTA and FQGNSA. Deletions cut 7 bases from V and 3 bases from J, with 12 bases between. Written as DNA, the CDR3 is TGTGCCAGCACAGGAGGGGTTAAAGAGACCCAGTACTTC. Protein product: CASTGGVKETQYF.

This clonotype was detected a few times. This chain joins TRBV5-1 and TRBJ1-2; D might be TRBD1 (5 bases). Germline CDR1 is SGHRS and CDR2 is YFSETQ. The CDR3 has 14 amino acids. Trimming took 4 bases from V and 6 from J, leaving 16 bases between them. The CDR3 DNA reads as TGCGCCAGCAGCCAGACGACAGCTAGCCATGGCTACACCTTC. Residues: CASSQTTASHGYTF.